The source of this T cell receptor beta chain is a study of human T cells and chemical hapten exposure. Study information: In the roughly 25-week study, patients were dosed weekly with diphenylcyclopropenone on the scalp throughout.

Study results and caveats: Expanded TCR counts at PT1 went up together with patch test score, a positive correlation. Those TCRs sitting above 1 in 1000 frequency stayed the same with DPC sensitization.

CDR1 is MNHNY, CDR2 SVGAGI, per germline (reference sequence). The CDR3 sequence is 15 residues long. With 1 base removed from V and 6 bases from J, the gap between germline ends came to 15 bases. Regarding this clonotype: What it binds is unknown.

Sample time point: patch test 1, 2 weeks after DPC sensitization. Treatment indicated: therapeutic diphenylcyclopropenone sensitization with weekly scalp DPC. The study enrolled 18 to 70-year-old alopecia patients suitable for DPC. TCRdb passed the RACE reads through MiXCR, listing each CDR3 protein once. The sample consists of 45,000 to 70,000 distinct CDR3 sequences, 9% to 9.5% of them appearing once. The chain uses TRBV6-6 and TRBJ1-2, with D perhaps matching TRBD1 (5 bases). This clonotype originated in a woman between 40 and 50 years old with alopecia areata. Some clones in this sample may be carry-over from other donors' samples. The sample consisted of whole blood, taken in connection with sensitization to the hapten diphenylcyclopropenone (DPC). The CDR3 nucleotides are TGTGCCAGCAGTTACTTGCCTGACGGCAGGGATGGCTACACCTTC. It yields the protein CASSYLPDGRDGYTF.